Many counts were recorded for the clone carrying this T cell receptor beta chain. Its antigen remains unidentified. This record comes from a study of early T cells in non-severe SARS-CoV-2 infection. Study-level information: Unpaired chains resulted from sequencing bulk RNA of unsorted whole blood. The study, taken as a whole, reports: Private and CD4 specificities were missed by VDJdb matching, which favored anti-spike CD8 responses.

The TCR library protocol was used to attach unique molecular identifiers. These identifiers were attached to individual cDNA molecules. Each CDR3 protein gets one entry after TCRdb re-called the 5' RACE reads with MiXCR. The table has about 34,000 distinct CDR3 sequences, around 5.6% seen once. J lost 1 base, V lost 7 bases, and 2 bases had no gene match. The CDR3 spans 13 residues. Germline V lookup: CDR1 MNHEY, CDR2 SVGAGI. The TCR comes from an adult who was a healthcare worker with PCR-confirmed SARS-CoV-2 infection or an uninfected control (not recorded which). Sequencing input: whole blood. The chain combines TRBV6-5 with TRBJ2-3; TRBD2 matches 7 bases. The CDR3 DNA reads TGTGCCAGCAAGGCGGGGGGCACAGATACGCAGTATTTT. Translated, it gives CASKAGGTDTQYF.